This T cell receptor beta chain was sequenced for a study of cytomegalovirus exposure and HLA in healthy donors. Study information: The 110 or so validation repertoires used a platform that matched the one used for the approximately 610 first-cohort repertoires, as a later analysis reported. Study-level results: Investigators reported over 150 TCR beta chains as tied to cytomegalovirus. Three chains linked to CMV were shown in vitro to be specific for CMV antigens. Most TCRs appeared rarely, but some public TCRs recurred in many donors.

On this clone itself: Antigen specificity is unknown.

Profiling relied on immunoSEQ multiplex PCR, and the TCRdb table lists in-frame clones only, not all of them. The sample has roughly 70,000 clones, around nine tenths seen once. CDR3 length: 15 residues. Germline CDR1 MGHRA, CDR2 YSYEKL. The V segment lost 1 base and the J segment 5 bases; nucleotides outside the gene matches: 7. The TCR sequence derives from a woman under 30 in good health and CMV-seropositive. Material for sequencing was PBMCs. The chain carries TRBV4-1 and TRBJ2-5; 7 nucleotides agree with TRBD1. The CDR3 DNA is TGCGCCAGCAGCCAAGCCGGGACAGCTCCTGAGACCCAGTACTTC. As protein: CASSQAGTAPETQYF.